These 10 T cell receptor beta chains came from one sample sequenced in a study of breast tumors, draining lymph nodes, adjacent tissues. Axillary draining lymph nodes of breast cancer patients supplied the node samples. TCRdb called the multiplex PCR reads again in MiXCR, with one record for every CDR3 protein. The sample contains around 150,000 distinct CDR3 sequences, about 20% of which appear only once. Sequenced sample: axillary lymph node tissue. Receptors were obtained from a female donor with breast cancer. Some clones in this sample may be carry-over from other donors' samples.

This clonotype occurred a few times. This chain uses TRBV19 with TRBJ2-1; TRBD2 matches at 7 bases. The trim removed 7 bases at V and 6 bases at J, leaving 12 bases unmatched. Germline V gene data show CDR1 as LNHDA and CDR2 as SQIVND (reference sequence). The CDR3 runs 15 residues. In nucleotides, the CDR3 is TGTGCCAGTACCCGGGACTACCGGATGAGCAATGAGCAGTTCTTC. This encodes CASTRDYRMSNEQFF.

This clonotype was seen repeatedly, ten times or more. The chain employs TRBV5-5 and TRBJ2-2; D ambiguous. Germline V gene data show CDR1 as SGHKS and CDR2 as YYEKEE (reference sequence). V lost 2 bases and J 6 bases, leaving 8 bases between the germline ends. There are 13 residues in the CDR3. CDR3 sequence: CASSLLPSGELFF. The CDR3, as DNA: TGTGCCAGCAGCTTACTTCCTTCCGGGGAGCTGTTTTTT.

To note about this clonotype: A read error may be the cause here, since a much bigger clone is one base away. Written as DNA, the CDR3 is TGCGCCAGCGGGGGGACAGGGGGAAACACCATATATTTT. This encodes CASGGTGGNTIYF. This chain connects TRBV10-2 to TRBJ1-3; 9 bases align to TRBD1. Germline CDR1 reads WSHSY; CDR2 reads SAAADI. There are 13 residues in the CDR3. After removal of 8 bases from V and 4 bases from J, the junction contained 3 bases not matched to a gene.

This clonotype came up many times. The rearrangement joins TRBV6-5 to TRBJ2-7; 10 nucleotides agree with TRBD2. Germline V gene lookup returns CDR1 MNHEY and CDR2 SVGAGI. This CDR3 is built from 18 residues. V dropped 0 bases and J dropped 3; count of bases not matched to a gene: 11. This chain's CDR3 is CASSYSSPLAGGRYEQYF. The CDR3 region has the DNA TGTGCCAGCAGTTACTCGAGCCCTTTAGCGGGAGGACGCTACGAGCAGTACTTC.

In its sample, this clonotype was seen many times. The rearrangement joins TRBV10-3 to TRBJ2-5; maybe TRBD1 (6 bases). Trimming took off 4 bases at V and 1 base at J, with 13 bases between the two ends. Germline CDR1 is ENHRY and CDR2 is SYGVKD. CDR3 length equals 15 residues. This chain's CDR3 is CAISGTAQRQETQYF. The CDR3 DNA follows: TGTGCCATCAGTGGGACAGCTCAACGCCAAGAGACCCAGTACTTC.

This clonotype was found a few times. This CDR3 is missing its conserved last phenylalanine or tryptophan, likely due to a read error. This chain joins TRBV2 and TRBJ1-5; TRBD1 agrees at 7 bases. The CDR3 has 15 residues. V dropped 3 bases and J dropped 5; count of bases not matched to a gene: 7. Per the germline V gene, CDR1 is SNHLY and CDR2 is FYNNEI. CDR3 sequence reads: CASSEGAGGYQPQHL. CDR3 nucleotide sequence: TGTGCCAGCAGTGAGGGGGCAGGGGGATATCAGCCCCAGCATCTT.

This clonotype was seen many times. The chain joins TRBV20-1 to TRBJ2-1, with 9 positions matching TRBD2. The CDR3 spans 15 residues. In germline, CDR1 is DFQATT, CDR2 SNEGSKA (reference sequence). The V segment lost 3 bases and the J segment 12 bases; nucleotides outside the gene matches: 15. Here the CDR3 reads CSARAGTSLRPRQFF. The DNA of the CDR3 is TGCAGTGCTAGGGCCGGGACTAGCCTACGACCACGGCAGTTCTTC.

This clonotype was found many times. The genes are TRBV5-6 and TRBJ1-5; D is uncertain. Germline V CDR1 and CDR2: SGHDT, YYEEEE. Trimming took 2 bases from V and 7 from J, leaving 7 bases between them. CDR3 length: 12 residues. The CDR3 nucleotides read TGTGCCAGCAGCTTTTTAGGGCAGCCCCAGCATTTT. Translated: CASSFLGQPQHF. Full variable domain (rest looked up from reference TRBV5-6 and TRBJ1-5): DAGVTQSPTHLIKTRGQQVTLRCSPKSGHDTVSWYQQALGQGPQFIFQYYEEEERQRGNFPDRFSGHQFPNYSSELNVNALLLGDSALYLCASSFLGQPQHFGDGTRLSIL.

This clonotype was observed many times. V usage is TRBV6-1 and J usage is TRBJ2-7; weak D call: TRBD2 (7 bases). CDR3 length: 14 residues. The V and J ends lost 6 bases and 2 bases respectively, with 14 bases between them. CDR1 and CDR2 from the germline V gene are MNHNS and SASEGT. The CDR3 coding sequence is TGTGCCAGCAGGGTACAGGGAGGGCCCTACGAGCAGTACTTC. This encodes CASRVQGGPYEQYF.

This clonotype was found many times. The chain carries TRBV7-8 and TRBJ2-7; 8 nucleotides match TRBD1. Germline-derived CDR1 and CDR2 are SGHVS and FQNEAQ. V shed 1 base, J shed 3 bases, and the junction held 5 bases outside the gene matches. The CDR3 runs 15 residues. The CDR3 DNA sequence: TGTGCCAGCAGCTTAGACGGGACAGGACTCTACGAGCAGTACTTC. It translates to CASSLDGTGLYEQYF. Full variable domain (missing parts from reference TRBV7-8 and TRBJ2-7): GAGVSQSPRYKVAKRGQDVALRCDPISGHVSLFWYQQALGQGPEFLTYFQNEAQLDKSGLPSDRFFAERPEGSVSTLKIQRTQQEDSAVYLCASSLDGTGLYEQYFGPGTRLTVT.